This passage covers 29 T cell receptor beta chains from one sample sequenced in a study of blood T cell repertoires in COVID-19. Assay used: immunoSEQ multiplex PCR; TCRdb lists only in-frame clones, some missing. This table holds 250,000 to 300,000 clones, 89% found once. Sequencing was done on a sample of peripheral blood. The receptors shown here come from a woman aged 40-49 years who had recovered from COVID-19.

The chain recombines TRBV19 with TRBJ2-1, with a weak D call TRBD2 (6 bases). The V gene's germline CDR1 is LNHDA and CDR2 SQIVND (reference sequence). Trimming took off 7 bases at V and 7 bases at J, with 14 bases between the two ends. The length of the CDR3 is 13 residues. The CDR3 reads CASKQAGRNEQFF. In DNA, the CDR3 is TGTGCCAGTAAACAAGCGGGCAGGAATGAGCAGTTCTTC.

V and J are TRBV11-2 and TRBJ2-7; the match to TRBD2 covers 12 bases. V dropped 5 bases and J dropped 0; count of bases not matched to a gene: 2. The CDR3 has 15 amino acids. The germline V gene encodes CDR1 SGHAT and CDR2 FQNNGV. In DNA, the CDR3 is TGTGCCAGCAGCGGGGGACTAGCGGGCTCCTACGAGCAGTACTTC. Protein: CASSGGLAGSYEQYF.

The chain joins TRBV10-3 to TRBJ2-2; 8 nucleotides agree with TRBD2. J lost 7 bases, V lost 2 bases, and 6 bases had no gene match. The V gene's germline CDR1 is ENHRY and CDR2 SYGVKD. The CDR3 extends over 15 amino acids. The CDR3 DNA follows: TGTGCCATCAGTGAGGGTAGCGGGAAGGGCGGGGAGCTGTTTTTT. Residues: CAISEGSGKGGELFF.

CDR3 residues: CASSSDRGYLTF. The CDR3 coding sequence is TGTGCCAGCAGTTCCGACAGGGGGTATCTCACCTTC. V and J are TRBV28 and TRBJ1-2; 9 positions agree with TRBD1. This CDR3 is 12 amino acids long. V lost 4 bases, J lost 13 bases, and 7 bases stayed unmatched. The germline V gene encodes CDR1 MDHEN and CDR2 SYDVKM.

The J gene is TRBJ2-3, the V gene TRBV6-5; D is uncertain. Germline CDR1 and CDR2: MNHEY and SVGAGI. V was trimmed by 7 bases and J by 4 bases, leaving 9 bases between them. The CDR3 loop spans 12 amino acids. The DNA of the CDR3 is TGTGCCAGCACGGGTTGGGCAGATACGCAGTATTTT. This encodes CASTGWADTQYF.

The CDR3 sequence: CASSFGENTEAFF. The CDR3 DNA reads TGTGCCAGCAGTTTCGGGGAGAACACTGAAGCTTTCTTT. V is TRBV12-3 or TRBV12-4 and J is TRBJ1-1; D gene ambiguous. Trimming stripped 3 bases from V and 1 base from J, with 6 bases between. CDR3 size: 13 residues.

This CDR3 reads CAWSVKTGSMNTEAFF. CDR3 DNA sequence: TGTGCCTGGAGTGTGAAAACAGGGAGCATGAACACTGAAGCTTTCTTT. The chain has TRBV30 and TRBJ1-1; weak D call: TRBD1 (6 bases). The germline CDR1 and CDR2 sequences are GTSNPN and SVGIG (reference sequence). The CDR3 is made up of 16 amino acids. Trimming removed 0 bases at V and 0 bases at J, with 14 bases between.

This chain links TRBV6-5 with TRBJ2-1, with 13 bases aligning to TRBD2. The CDR3 spans 15 residues. The ends lost 6 bases at V and 6 bases at J; junction bases unmatched: 5. The germline V gene encodes CDR1 MNHEY and CDR2 SVGAGI. The CDR3 DNA follows: TGTGCCAGCAGCGGACTAGCGGGAGTAGGCAATGAGCAGTTCTTC. This codes for CASSGLAGVGNEQFF.

The V and J genes are TRBV7-9 and TRBJ2-3, with 9 bases fitting TRBD2. Germline-derived CDR1 and CDR2 are SEHNR and FQNEAQ (reference sequence). V dropped 4 bases and J dropped 3; count of bases not matched to a gene: 8. This CDR3 comprises 16 residues. As DNA, the CDR3 is TGTGCCAGCAGCTCCGCCGGGACTAGCAGAACAGATACGCAGTATTTT. Translating it yields CASSSAGTSRTDTQYF.

This chain uses TRBV9 with TRBJ2-3; 8 nucleotides align to TRBD2. Germline CDR1 SGDLS, CDR2 YYNGEE. V shed 0 bases and J 3 bases; nucleotides not matched to a gene: 6. CDR3 length: 16 residues. The CDR3 here is CASSVVAGGPTDTQYF. The CDR3 bases are TGTGCCAGCAGCGTAGTGGCGGGAGGTCCAACAGATACGCAGTATTTT.

The chain couples TRBV7-2 to TRBJ2-1, with D maybe TRBD2 (5 bases). The germline V gene has CDR1 SGHTA and CDR2 FQGNSA. Deletions cut 9 bases from V and 6 bases from J, with 9 bases between. This CDR3 is 11 amino acids long. The CDR3 loop reads CARGSGNEQFF. The CDR3 DNA sequence: TGTGCCAGAGGGAGCGGCAATGAGCAGTTCTTC.

This clone was detected only once. The chain employs TRBV7-6 and TRBJ2-2, with D possibly matching TRBD1 (5 bases). The CDR3 runs 17 residues. V lost 6 bases and J lost 2, with 19 bases in between. Germline CDR1 SGHVS, CDR2 FNYEAQ. The CDR3 sequence: CASSKEPSQGNTGELFF. CDR3 coding DNA: TGTGCCAGCAGTAAAGAACCCTCCCAGGGCAACACCGGGGAGCTGTTTTTT.

V is TRBV27 and J is TRBJ2-1; 13 bases match TRBD2. V lost 3 bases to trimming and J lost 4 bases; unmatched junction nucleotides: 6. The CDR3 totals 17 residues. CDR1 and CDR2 (germline): MNHEY, SMNVEV (reference sequence). CDR3 coding DNA: TGTGCCAGCAGTTTTTTAACTAGCGGGAGGGAATACAATGAGCAGTTCTTC. Protein sequence: CASSFLTSGREYNEQFF.

V and J are TRBV30 and TRBJ2-3; no clear D gene. The germline V and J ends were trimmed by 2 bases and 2 bases, with 8 bases remaining between them. CDR1 is GTSNPN, CDR2 SVGIG, per germline (reference sequence). This CDR3 contains 13 residues. This CDR3 reads CAWSMGDTDTQYF. CDR3 bases: TGTGCCTGGAGTATGGGCGACACAGATACGCAGTATTTT.

This chain joins TRBV4-2 and TRBJ2-3; D perhaps matches TRBD2 (7 bases). The CDR3 extends over 18 amino acids. The germline V gene has CDR1 LGHNA and CDR2 YNFKEQ. Between the trimmed V and J ends, which lost 4 bases and 0 bases, there was a span of 20 bases. The chain's CDR3 is CASSRETWGGSSTDTQYF. The CDR3 bases are TGTGCCAGCAGCCGAGAAACGTGGGGGGGCTCTAGCACAGATACGCAGTATTTT.

This clone appeared once. V and J are TRBV21-1 and TRBJ1-2; the table calls TRBD1, which could not be checked here. TRBV21-1 is a pseudogene. The CDR3 consists of 16 residues. The CDR3 sequence is CASSNPRRGEIYGYTF. CDR3 bases: TGTGCCAGCAGCAACCCCCGCAGGGGAGAAATCTATGGCTACACCTTC.

The chain combines TRBV28 with TRBJ1-4; D ambiguous. The CDR3 loop spans 15 amino acids. Per germline, CDR1 MDHEN and CDR2 SYDVKM. V was pared by 3 bases and J by 8 bases, with 16 bases between. CDR3 coding DNA: TGTGCCAGCAGTTTCGGCCGGAGCCGTACCGAAAAACTGTTTTTT. Protein: CASSFGRSRTEKLFF.

The genes are TRBV6-5 and TRBJ1-1, with 9 bases aligning to TRBD1. From germline, CDR1 is MNHEY and CDR2 SVGAGI. With V trimmed by 6 bases and J by 6 bases, 5 bases remained unmatched. This CDR3 is 13 amino acids long. The CDR3 DNA reads TGTGCCAGCAGCGACAGGGGGAAGGCTGAAGCTTTCTTT. This encodes CASSDRGKAEAFF.

This chain links TRBV7-8 with TRBJ2-7, with TRBD2 matching over 16 bases. Germline V gives CDR1 SGHVS, CDR2 FQNEAQ. J was trimmed by 0 bases and V by 3 bases; bases with no gene match: 2. The length of the CDR3 is 17 residues. The CDR3 nucleotides read TGTGCCAGCAGCTTGGGGACTAGCGGGAGGGCCTCCTACGAGCAGTACTTC. This gives the protein CASSLGTSGRASYEQYF.

V usage is TRBV6-5 and J usage is TRBJ2-7; 9 bases are a match to TRBD1. The CDR3 is made up of 14 amino acids. The germline CDR1 and CDR2 sequences are MNHEY and SVGAGI. J lost 4 bases, V lost 2 bases, and 3 bases had no gene match. CDR3 protein: CASSYGGQGYEQYF. For the CDR3, the DNA is TGTGCCAGCAGTTACGGGGGACAGGGTTACGAGCAGTACTTC.

The chain recombines TRBV7-3 with TRBJ1-1; the D gene is possibly TRBD1 (5 bases). The germline CDR1 and CDR2 sequences are SGHTA and FQGTGA. CDR3 length: 13 amino acids. Deletions cut 5 bases from V and 6 bases from J, with 13 bases between. The CDR3, as DNA: TGTGCCAGCAGCCCAAGGGGCCTCCCTGAAGCTTTCTTT. Translated: CASSPRGLPEAFF.

The CDR3 spells CASSFSLAGPNEQYF. As DNA, the CDR3 is TGTGCCAGCAGTTTCTCCCTAGCGGGACCTAACGAGCAGTACTTC. This sequence joins TRBV27 and TRBJ2-7; TRBD2 matches 9 bases. This CDR3 contains 15 residues. Germline CDR1 is MNHEY and CDR2 is SMNVEV (reference sequence). Trimming took 3 bases from V and 5 from J; bases not matched to a gene: 8.

The sample holds a few counts of this clone. The rearrangement uses TRBV11-3 and TRBJ1-4; TRBD1 is a possible D gene (5 bases). CDR1 is SGHNT, CDR2 YENEEA, per germline. V lost 0 bases and J 7 bases, leaving 18 bases between the germline ends. The CDR3 consists of 17 residues. DNA for the CDR3: TGTGCCAGCAGCTTAGAAGGCGGGGGGAGTATGATTGAAAAACTGTTTTTT. Translated, it gives CASSLEGGGSMIEKLFF.

The rearrangement links TRBV3-1 (or the pseudogene TRBV3-2) to TRBJ2-7; 9 bases match TRBD2. Germline V CDR1 and CDR2: LGHDT, YNNKEL (reference sequence). The CDR3 covers 16 residues. The V segment lost 1 base and the J segment 3 bases; nucleotides outside the gene matches: 7. The CDR3 nucleotides read TGTGCCAGCAGCCAAGGTCGGCTAGCGGGGCACTACGAGCAGTACTTC. Amino acid sequence: CASSQGRLAGHYEQYF.

The V and J genes are TRBV9 and TRBJ2-3; 12 bases map to TRBD2. In germline, CDR1 is SGDLS, CDR2 YYNGEE. The CDR3 extends over 18 amino acids. V trimming: 4 bases; J trimming: 0 bases; junction bases outside the gene matches: 9. The CDR3 reads CASSPRLAGATSTDTQYF. Written as DNA, the CDR3 is TGTGCCAGCAGCCCGAGACTAGCGGGGGCGACTAGCACAGATACGCAGTATTTT. The whole variable domain, filled in from reference TRBV9 and TRBJ2-3, reads DSGVTQTPKHLITATGQRVTLRCSPRSGDLSVYWYQQSLDQGLQFLIQYYNGEERAKGNILERFSAQQFPDLHSELNLSSLELGDSALYFCASSPRLAGATSTDTQYFGPGTRLTVL.

The J gene is TRBJ1-5, the V gene TRBV6-6, with D possibly being TRBD1 (5 bases). Between the trimmed V and J ends, which lost 3 bases and 5 bases, there was a span of 8 bases. Germline V CDR1 and CDR2: MNHNY, SVGAGI (reference sequence). The CDR3 is made up of 13 amino acids. CDR3 coding DNA: TGTGCCAGCAGTTATACAGGCTATCAGCCCCAGCATTTT. Its protein is CASSYTGYQPQHF.

The V and J genes are TRBV5-1 and TRBJ2-3, with a weak D call TRBD2 (6 bases). The CDR3 sequence is 14 residues long. V shed 7 bases and J shed 6 bases, with 18 bases lying between them. Germline assignment: CDR1 SGHRS and CDR2 YFSETQ. The CDR3 DNA follows: TGCGCCAGCCAGACCGGCGGGACCCCCGATACGCAGTATTTT. Translating gives CASQTGGTPDTQYF.

The chain has TRBV14 and TRBJ2-5; TRBD2 matches 10 bases. The trim removed 3 bases at V and 0 bases at J, leaving 4 bases unmatched. From germline, CDR1 is SGHDN and CDR2 FVKESK. The CDR3 is 16 amino acids. The CDR3, as DNA: TGTGCCAGCAGCCACCTAGCGGGAGCGTACCAAGAGACCCAGTACTTC. It encodes CASSHLAGAYQETQYF.

As for this clone: The same CDR3 can be traced to other DNA sequences in this sample. The rearrangement uses TRBV19 and TRBJ1-5; TRBD1 is a possible D gene (5 bases). Trimming left V 1 base short and J 5 bases short, with 9 bases between. Germline V gene lookup returns CDR1 LNHDA and CDR2 SQIVND (reference sequence). The CDR3 contains 14 residues. CDR3 sequence: CASSIGGGDQPQHF. The CDR3 DNA reads TGTGCCAGTAGTATAGGCGGGGGAGATCAGCCCCAGCATTTT.